This is a list of T cell receptor beta chains from one sample in a study of T-cell memory formation after mild COVID-19. TCRdb re-called the 5' RACE reads with MiXCR, one entry per CDR3 protein. In the table there are fewer than 550,000 distinct CDR3 sequences, over 15% of which are singletons. Sequencing was performed on PBMCs or a T cell subset sorted from them (not recorded which). These receptors were taken from an adult woman who had mild COVID-19 (a few samples of this study predate the infection). Cell type and time point are not known. The CDR3 runs from the conserved cysteine through the conserved F or W. Fields, in order: J gene, D gene, clone size, V gene, CDR3 DNA, CDR3 protein. The D gene is left open where the match is weak. Clone size is stated in some rows and not others, as once, few, many or a class when expanded.

>TRBJ2-7|TRBD1|NA|TRBV5-5
TGTGCCAGCAGCTTGTGGACAGGGGGGACGTACGAGCAGTACTTC
CASSLWTGGTYEQYF
>TRBJ2-3|NA|few|TRBV5-4
TGTGCCAGCAGCTTGGCCGTGCGGGACACAGATACGCAGTATTTT
CASSLAVRDTDTQYF
>TRBJ2-7|TRBD1|few|TRBV7-8
TGTGCCAGCAGCCCCAGGGGGGACAGGGGGCGGAGCTCCTACGAGCAGTACTTC
CASSPRGDRGRSSYEQYF
>TRBJ2-1|TRBD2|few|TRBV7-2
TGTGCCAGCAGCTCGACTAGCGGGTCCAGCGGTGAGCAGTTCTTC
CASSSTSGSSGEQFF
>TRBJ1-3|TRBD1|NA|TRBV6-4
TGTGCTACCCTAGGGGGAAAACACAGGGGAGTTTCTGGAAACACCATATATTTT
CATLGGKHRGVSGNTIYF
>TRBJ2-7|NA|few|TRBV6-1
TGTGCCAGCAGTGAATTAGGAGGGGGCCACGAGCAGTACTTC
CASSELGGGHEQYF
>TRBJ2-5|NA|NA|TRBV11-2
TGTGCCAGCAGCTCAGGACAGCTAGTACTCCAAGAGACCCAGTACTTC
CASSSGQLVLQETQYF
>TRBJ2-2|TRBD1|few|TRBV7-3
TGTGCCAGCAGTTACCGACCGGGACAGTGGTCGGCCGGGGAGCTGTTTTTT
CASSYRPGQWSAGELFF
>TRBJ2-3|NA|NA|TRBV12-3/TRBV12-4
TGTGCCAGCAGCCTCCGGGACCCCTACCACTACACAGATACGCAGTATTTT
CASSLRDPYHYTDTQYF
>TRBJ1-2|NA|few|TRBV18
TGTGCCAGCTCACCTTCACCGCCTGGAGGGGGGCTAAGCTATGGCTACACCTTC
CASSPSPPGGGLSYGYTF